The source of this TCR beta chain is a study of blood T cell repertoires in COVID-19. Study in general: Specimens from acute and convalescent COVID-19 originated in the United States, Italy and Spain. PBMCs, B-cell-depleted T cells, or T cells were the source of the cDNA or gDNA that made up the material.

Followed longitudinally, the Seattle patients had been enrolled during active infection. This clone was seen a handful of times. As processed by the authors: The authors estimated nucleated cell counts from reference gene primer amplification. The method was immunoSEQ multiplex PCR; TCRdb's version includes in-frame clones alone and lacks a portion of them. The DNA was the basis for D and trimming; V, J and clone size are from that table. The sample has hundreds of thousands of clones, around nine tenths seen once; the top ten hold over 10%. Trimming cost V 2 bases and J 4 bases; bases outside gene matches: 2. The CDR3 loop spans 13 amino acids. Germline CDR1 is SGHNT and CDR2 is YYREEE (reference sequence).

The V and J genes are TRBV5-4 and TRBJ1-2; 7 bases align to TRBD1. The specimen sequenced was peripheral blood. The source of this sequence is a woman in her seventies with COVID-19, enrolled during active disease. CDR3 coding DNA: TGTGCCAGCAGCTTCCGGGACAGCTATGGCTACACCTTC. It translates to CASSFRDSYGYTF.